These 7 T cell receptor beta chains came from one sample sequenced in a study of cytomegalovirus exposure and HLA in healthy donors (dated 2017 in TCRdb). The library was produced with the immunoSEQ multiplex PCR assay. Entries here come from immuneACCESS through TCRdb and include only in-frame sequences with V and J called. Some clones fail to appear in such tables; in the studies checked, an unresolved V gene covers under half of the shortfall, and the cause of the remainder is unknown. The sample includes fewer than 200,000 clones, with about 83% observed a single time. The ten largest clones take up more than 1.2% of the sample. The specimen sequenced was PBMCs. The source is a woman aged 25 to 39 in good health and CMV-seronegative.

This clone occurred once. The V call is TRBV2, the J call TRBJ1-1; tentatively, D is TRBD1 (5 bases). The CDR3 is made up of 13 amino acids. CDR1 and CDR2 (germline): SNHLY, FYNNEI. The V end lost 6 bases, the J end lost 8 bases, and 16 bases lay between the germline ends. CDR3 nucleotide sequence: TGTGCCAGCAGCCCGCGGGGGAGAACCGAAGCTTTCTTT. It yields the protein CASSPRGRTEAFF.

The chain joins TRBV11-2 to TRBJ1-1; D may be TRBD1 (5 bases). The V gene's germline CDR1 is SGHAT and CDR2 FQNNGV. CDR3 length equals 15 residues. V lost 4 bases to trimming and J lost 3 bases, with 15 bases between them. The CDR3 here is CASSSGLGTDTEAFF. The CDR3 coding sequence is TGTGCCAGCAGCTCGGGACTCGGGACGGACACTGAAGCTTTCTTT.

The rearrangement uses TRBV27 and TRBJ2-2, with 9 bases identical to TRBD2. With 2 bases clipped from V and 7 bases from J, the junction kept 8 bases outside the gene matches. The CDR3 has 16 amino acids. Germline V gene sequence: CDR1 MNHEY, CDR2 SMNVEV (reference sequence). CDR3 sequence reads: CASSLGGGGADGELFF. The CDR3 DNA reads as TGTGCCAGCAGTTTAGGGGGCGGGGGGGCCGACGGGGAGCTGTTTTTT.

This clone was seen just once. The gene calls are TRBV2 and TRBJ1-2; 10 bases map to TRBD1. CDR3 length: 15 amino acids. J gave up 6 bases and V 5 bases, and 9 bases lay outside the gene matches. The germline V gene encodes CDR1 SNHLY and CDR2 FYNNEI. The CDR3 DNA is TGTGCCAGCAGTCGATTCACCGGGACAGGGGATGGCTACACCTTC. Translating gives CASSRFTGTGDGYTF.

Only a few counts were recorded for this clone. The chain has TRBV19 and TRBJ2-2, with 9 bases fitting TRBD1. The CDR3 loop spans 15 amino acids. Germline CDR1 reads LNHDA; CDR2 reads SQIVND (reference sequence). The V and J ends lost 3 bases and 6 bases, in that order; junction bases with no gene match: 5. CDR3 nucleotides: TGTGCCAGTAGTATCTGGGGACAGGGTGCCGGGGAGCTGTTTTTT. It encodes CASSIWGQGAGELFF.

V and J are TRBV5-4 and TRBJ2-3; TRBD2 matches at 8 bases. J was trimmed by 0 bases and V by 4 bases; bases with no gene match: 10. The CDR3 covers 17 residues. CDR1 is SGHNT and CDR2 is YYREEE in the germline V gene (reference sequence). The chain's CDR3 is CASSIKLAETSTDTQYF. In nucleotides, the CDR3 is TGTGCCAGCAGCATCAAACTAGCGGAAACTAGCACAGATACGCAGTATTTT.

As regards this clone: An end of the junction does not agree with germline; a read error may underlie this. V and J are TRBV7-7 and TRBJ1-6; the D gene is possibly TRBD1 (6 bases). Per the germline V gene, CDR1 is SSHAT and CDR2 is FNYEAQ (reference sequence). There are 17 residues in the CDR3. Here the CDR3 reads CASSLVHREWDNSPLHF. Here the CDR3 DNA reads TGTGCTAGCAGCTTAGTTCACAGGGAATGGGATAATTCACCCCTCCACTTT.